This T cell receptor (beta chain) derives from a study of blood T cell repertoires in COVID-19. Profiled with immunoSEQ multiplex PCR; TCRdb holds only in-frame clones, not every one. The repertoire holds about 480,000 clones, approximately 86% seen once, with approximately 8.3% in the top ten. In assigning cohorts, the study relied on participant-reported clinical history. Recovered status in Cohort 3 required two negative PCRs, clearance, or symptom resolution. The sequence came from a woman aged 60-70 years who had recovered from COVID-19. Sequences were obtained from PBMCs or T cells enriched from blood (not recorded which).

The CDR3, as DNA: TGTGCCTGGAGAGACACCGGGACTAGCGGAGCCGGGGAGCTGTTTTTT. Protein sequence: CAWRDTGTSGAGELFF. The chain couples TRBV30 to TRBJ2-2; 11 bases map to TRBD2. The CDR3 contains 16 residues. J was trimmed by 6 bases and V by 3 bases; bases with no gene match: 9. Germline V CDR1 and CDR2: GTSNPN, SVGIG (reference sequence).